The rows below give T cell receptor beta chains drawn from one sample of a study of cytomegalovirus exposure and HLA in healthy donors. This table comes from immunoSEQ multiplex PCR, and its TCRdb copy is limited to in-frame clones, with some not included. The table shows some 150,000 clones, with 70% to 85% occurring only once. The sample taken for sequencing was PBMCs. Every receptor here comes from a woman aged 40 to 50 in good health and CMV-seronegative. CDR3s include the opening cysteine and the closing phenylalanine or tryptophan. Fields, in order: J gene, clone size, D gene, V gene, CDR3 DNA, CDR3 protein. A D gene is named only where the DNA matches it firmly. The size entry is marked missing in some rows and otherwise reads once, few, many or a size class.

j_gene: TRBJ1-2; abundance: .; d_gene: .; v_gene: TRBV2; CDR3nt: TGTGCCAGCAGTGTCGGGGGAATAGATGGCTACACCTTC; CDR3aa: CASSVGGIDGYTF
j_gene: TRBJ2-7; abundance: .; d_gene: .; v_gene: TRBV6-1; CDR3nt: TGTGCCAGCAGTGCTTGGGGACTTACCTACGAGCAGTACTTC; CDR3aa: CASSAWGLTYEQYF
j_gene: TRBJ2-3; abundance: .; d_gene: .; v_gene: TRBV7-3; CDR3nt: TGTGCCAGCAGCACCCAAGCGGGTGTGACAGATACGCAGTATTTT; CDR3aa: CASSTQAGVTDTQYF
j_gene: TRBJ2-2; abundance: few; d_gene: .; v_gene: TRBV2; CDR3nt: TGTGCCAGCAGTCCCCTAGTGGCGTCCACCGGGGAGCTGTTTTTT; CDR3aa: CASSPLVASTGELFF
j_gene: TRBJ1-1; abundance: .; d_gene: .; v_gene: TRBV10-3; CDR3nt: TGTGCCATCAGTGAGTCAGTAGAGAGGACTGAAGCTTTCTTT; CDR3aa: CAISESVERTEAFF
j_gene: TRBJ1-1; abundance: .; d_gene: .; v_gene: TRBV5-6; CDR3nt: TGTGCCAGCAGCTGGGTGGAGTACATGAACACTGAAGCTTTCTTT; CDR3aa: CASSWVEYMNTEAFF
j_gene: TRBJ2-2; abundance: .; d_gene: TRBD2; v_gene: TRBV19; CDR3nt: TGTGCCAGTAGTGGGACTAGCGGGAGTTCCGGGGAGCTGTTTTTT; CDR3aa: CASSGTSGSSGELFF
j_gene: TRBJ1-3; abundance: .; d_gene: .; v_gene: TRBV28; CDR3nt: TGTGCCAGCAGTTCCCTCCAGGGGTGGACGGCGGGAAACACCATATATTTT; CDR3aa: CASSSLQGWTAGNTIYF
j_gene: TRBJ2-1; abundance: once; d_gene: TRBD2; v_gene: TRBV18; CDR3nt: TGTGCCAGCTCACCAGAACTAGCGGGAAGGGAGCAGTTCTTC; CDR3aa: CASSPELAGREQFF
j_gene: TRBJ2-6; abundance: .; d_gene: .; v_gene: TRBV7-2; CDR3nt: TGTGCCAGCAGCTTAGCCCCGCGATCGGGGATCCGCGCTGGGGCCAACGTCCTGACTTTC; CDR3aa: CASSLAPRSGIRAGANVLTF
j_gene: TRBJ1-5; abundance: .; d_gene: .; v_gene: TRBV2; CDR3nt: TGTGCCAGCACCAAAGACAGATTATCAAGCAATCAGCCCCAGCATTTT; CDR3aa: CASTKDRLSSNQPQHF
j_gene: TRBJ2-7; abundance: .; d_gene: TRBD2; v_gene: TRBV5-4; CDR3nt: TGTGCCAGCAGCTTGGAGGCGGGAGGGCTCGGCGAGCAGTACTTC; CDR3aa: CASSLEAGGLGEQYF
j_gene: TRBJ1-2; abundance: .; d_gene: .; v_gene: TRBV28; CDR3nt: TGTGCCAGCAGTTTAAATTGGTCGGGTCATGGCTACACCTTC; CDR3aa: CASSLNWSGHGYTF
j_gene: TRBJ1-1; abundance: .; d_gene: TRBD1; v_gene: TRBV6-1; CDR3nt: TGTGCCAGCAGTAACCGGGACAGGGCCACTGAAGCTTTCTTT; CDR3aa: CASSNRDRATEAFF
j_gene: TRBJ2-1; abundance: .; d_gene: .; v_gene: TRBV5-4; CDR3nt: TGTGCCAGCAGCTTGGAAACTGATGAGCAGTTCTTC; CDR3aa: CASSLETDEQFF
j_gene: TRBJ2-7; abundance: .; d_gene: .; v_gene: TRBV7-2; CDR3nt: TGTGCCAGCAGCTATCAGCCGGCGCTGAACTACGAGCAGTACTTC; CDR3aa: CASSYQPALNYEQYF
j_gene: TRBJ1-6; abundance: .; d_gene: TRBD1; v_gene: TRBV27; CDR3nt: TGTGCCAGCAGTTTCTCAGGGGGCCTCCTTAGATCACCCCTCCACTTT; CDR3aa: CASSFSGGLLRSPLHF